Listed here are 30 T cell receptor beta chains from one sample, sequenced in a study of vaccination and CD4 T cells after COVID-19. For these receptors, no antigen is known. Oncomine TCR Beta short-read sequencing was applied to DNA from cultured CD4+ T cells. TCRdb analysed the PCR reads with MiXCR anew, one entry per CDR3 protein. The sample shows 16,000 or so distinct CDR3 sequences, more than 40% of them seen only once. Treatment indicated: roughly 10-day PBMC culture with coronavirus spike peptide pools or control peptides (ViraFEST assay). Specimen: CD4+ T cells from blood, cultured in vitro, collected after SARS-CoV-2 vaccination. The receptors shown here come from a human donor who had recovered from COVID-19.

This clonotype is medium-sized by share. V gene TRBV20-1 combines with J gene TRBJ2-3, with a possible D match to TRBD2 (5 bases). Between the trimmed V and J ends, which lost 3 bases and 2 bases, there was a span of 12 bases. Germline V gene data show CDR1 as DFQATT and CDR2 as SNEGSKA (reference sequence). CDR3 size: 14 residues. For the CDR3, the DNA is TGCAGTGCTAGTTTTTCAGCGGACACAGATACGCAGTATTTT. Translating gives CSASFSADTDTQYF.

This sequence joins TRBV10-1 and TRBJ2-7; TRBD2 agrees at 9 bases. Germline V gene data show CDR1 as WNHNN and CDR2 as SYGVQD (reference sequence). The CDR3 contains 15 residues. Trimming cost V 3 bases and J 5 bases; bases outside gene matches: 8. The CDR3 DNA sequence: TGCGCCAGCAGTGATCCTAGCGGGATTCTCCACGAGCAGTACTTC. Amino acid sequence: CASSDPSGILHEQYF.

This clonotype showed up just a few times. The chain carries TRBV11-2 and TRBJ1-1; perhaps TRBD1 as D (6 bases). There are 15 residues in the CDR3. Germline-derived CDR1 and CDR2 are SGHAT and FQNNGV. V lost 1 base to trimming and J lost 10 bases, with 19 bases between them. The CDR3: CASSLGTAGRLSAFF. DNA for the CDR3: TGTGCCAGCAGCTTAGGGACAGCGGGTAGATTGTCAGCTTTCTTT.

The table lists this clonotype with a count of one. The rearrangement uses TRBV28 and TRBJ2-2; D uncertain. Deletions cut 2 bases from V and 0 bases from J, with 10 bases between. The CDR3 sequence is 16 residues long. Germline V gene lookup returns CDR1 MDHEN and CDR2 SYDVKM. CDR3 nucleotide sequence: TGTGCCAGCAGTTTAATCCCAGGATCGAACACCGGGGAGCTGTTTTTT. It yields the protein CASSLIPGSNTGELFF. Full variable domain (rest looked up from reference TRBV28 and TRBJ2-2): DVKVTQSSRYLVKRTGEKVFLECVQDMDHENMFWYRQDPGLGLRLIYFSYDVKMKEKGDIPEGYSVSREKKERFSLILESASTNQTSMYLCASSLIPGSNTGELFFGEGSRLTVL.

This chain joins TRBV7-2 and TRBJ2-7; D unclear. This CDR3 spans 12 amino acids. Trimming cost V 6 bases and J 0 bases, with 6 bases left between them. Germline assignment: CDR1 SGHTA and CDR2 FQGNSA. The CDR3 reads CASRGSSYEQYF. In DNA, the CDR3 is TGTGCCAGCAGAGGGTCCTCCTACGAGCAGTACTTC.

The chain links TRBV7-3 to TRBJ2-5, with D perhaps matching TRBD2 (6 bases). Trimming shortened V by 2 bases and J by 5 bases, and 15 bases separated the two germline ends. The length of the CDR3 is 15 residues. Germline CDR1 is SGHTA and CDR2 is FQGTGA. Here the CDR3 DNA reads TGTGCCAGCAGCTTAGAAGGAGGGCCATGGGAGACCCAGTACTTC. Protein: CASSLEGGPWETQYF.

This sequence joins TRBV6-1 and TRBJ2-2; 9 bases map to TRBD2. V shed 6 bases and J 6 bases; nucleotides not matched to a gene: 17. Germline V gene data show CDR1 as MNHNS and CDR2 as SASEGT. The CDR3 runs to 18 residues. CDR3 loop: CASSLGGLAGDRSGELFF. The CDR3 DNA sequence: TGTGCCAGCAGCCTAGGGGGTTTAGCGGGAGATCGTTCCGGGGAGCTGTTTTTT.

This sequence joins TRBV19 and TRBJ2-6; D perhaps matches TRBD1 (5 bases). The CDR3 length is 17 residues. The V gene lost 5 bases and the J gene lost 4 bases, with 18 bases spanning the gap. CDR1 and CDR2 (germline): LNHDA, SQIVND (reference sequence). CDR3 in DNA: TGTGCCAGTAGTTCACACCACCAGGGTTCCGGGGCCAACGTCCTGACTTTC. It is translated as CASSSHHQGSGANVLTF. Variable domain in full (rest from reference TRBV19 and TRBJ2-6): DGGITQSPKYLFRKEGQNVTLSCEQNLNHDAMYWYRQDPGQGLRLIYYSQIVNDFQKGDIAEGYSVSREKKESFPLTVTSAQKNPTAFYLCASSSHHQGSGANVLTFGAGSRLTVL.

This clonotype was found a few times. CDR3 residues: CASSLAPTSGMKTQYF. The CDR3, as DNA: TGCGCCAGCAGCTTGGCACCCACTAGCGGGATGAAGACCCAGTACTTC. This chain connects TRBV5-1 to TRBJ2-5; 10 nucleotides match TRBD2. The length of the CDR3 is 16 residues. Germline assignment: CDR1 SGHRS and CDR2 YFSETQ. Trimming at V came to 0 bases and at J to 6 bases, leaving 8 bases not matched to a gene.

The V gene is TRBV28, the J gene TRBJ2-4; TRBD2 matches 9 bases. Germline values: CDR1 MDHEN, CDR2 SYDVKM. The J segment lost 0 bases and the V segment lost 4 bases, leaving 7 bases of the junction unmatched. The CDR3 is 17 amino acids. CDR3 sequence (DNA): TGTGCCAGCAGTTCCCACGCTAGCGGGGTAGCCAAAAACATTCAGTACTTC. Protein product: CASSSHASGVAKNIQYF.

This clonotype was seen only a few times. The CDR3 protein is CASRSGLAGQETQYF. DNA of the CDR3: TGTGCCAGCAGATCCGGACTAGCGGGACAAGAGACCCAGTACTTC. The chain joins TRBV28 to TRBJ2-5, with 12 bases that match TRBD2. Germline trimming cut 6 bases from V and 2 bases from J; bases unmatched to any gene: 4. Germline V gene sequence: CDR1 MDHEN, CDR2 SYDVKM. The CDR3 has 15 residues.

The chain links TRBV29-1 to TRBJ2-3; 7 bases fit TRBD2. Germline CDR1 and CDR2: SQVTM and ANQGSEA. Trimming took 5 bases from V and 1 from J; bases not matched to a gene: 6. The CDR3 is 14 residues long. For the CDR3, the DNA is TGCAGCGTTCGGGGGGTCGAGGGCACAGATACGCAGTATTTT. It encodes CSVRGVEGTDTQYF.

The chain combines TRBV19 with TRBJ2-7, with 9 bases lining up with TRBD1. The CDR3 has 15 residues. V shed 6 bases, J shed 3 bases, and the junction held 9 bases outside the gene matches. The V gene's germline CDR1 is LNHDA and CDR2 SQIVND (reference sequence). CDR3 residues: CASRTQGQGFYEQYF. The DNA for the CDR3 is TGTGCCAGTAGGACTCAGGGACAGGGATTCTACGAGCAGTACTTC.

As for this clonotype: A junction end diverges from the germline sequence, so it may reflect a read error. The chain joins TRBV6-1 to TRBJ2-5; D not certain. Germline CDR1 MNHNS, CDR2 SASEGT. CDR3 length equals 13 residues. In nucleotides, the CDR3 is TGTGCCAGCAGTCCTCGGTTAGGAGAGGCCCAGTACTTC. Its protein is CASSPRLGEAQYF.

The rearrangement joins TRBV4-3 to TRBJ2-6; D is ambiguous. V was pared by 4 bases and J by 4 bases, with 11 bases between. Germline V gene sequence: CDR1 LGHNA, CDR2 YSLEER. There are 15 residues in the CDR3. CDR3 bases: TGCGCCAGCAGCCCGTTTTTTTCCGGGGCCAACGTCCTGACTTTC. Protein sequence: CASSPFFSGANVLTF.

The rearrangement uses TRBV6-1 and TRBJ2-7, with no clear D. This CDR3 is 12 amino acids long. The V end lost 8 bases, the J end lost 3 bases, and 11 bases lay between the germline ends. The germline gives CDR1 MNHNS, CDR2 SASEGT. CDR3 in DNA: TGTGCCAGCGGAGAGATCATCTACGAGCAGTACTTC. Encoded protein: CASGEIIYEQYF.

This chain uses TRBV6-2 or TRBV6-3 with TRBJ1-6; maybe TRBD1 (6 bases). The CDR3 is 18 amino acids. Germline CDR1 MNHEY, CDR2 SVGEGT. V was trimmed by 6 bases and J by 6 bases, leaving 24 bases between them. The CDR3 loop is CASRREQDRGNVNSPLHF. CDR3 DNA sequence: TGTGCCAGCAGAAGAGAGCAGGACAGAGGAAACGTTAATTCACCCCTCCACTTT.

The gene calls are TRBV18 and TRBJ2-1; the match to TRBD2 covers 13 bases. Trimming took 1 base from V and 6 from J; bases not matched to a gene: 12. Germline V gene data show CDR1 as KGHSH and CDR2 as LQKENI. This CDR3 is 19 amino acids long. The CDR3 here is CASSPLVLAGGRLGNEQFF. The CDR3 bases are TGTGCCAGCTCACCACTAGTACTAGCGGGAGGGCGCCTTGGCAATGAGCAGTTCTTC. The whole variable domain, filled in from reference TRBV18 and TRBJ2-1, reads NAGVMQNPRHLVRRRGQEARLRCSPMKGHSHVYWYRQLPEEGLKFMVYLQKENIIDESGMPKERFSAEFPKEGPSILRIQQVVRGDSAAYFCASSPLVLAGGRLGNEQFFGPGTRLTVL.

This clonotype was counted a few times. The J gene is TRBJ2-7, the V gene TRBV20-1, with 7 positions matching TRBD1. CDR1 is DFQATT and CDR2 is SNEGSKA in the germline V gene (reference sequence). The CDR3 spans 13 residues. V shed 5 bases and J 2 bases; nucleotides not matched to a gene: 6. The CDR3 nucleotides read TGCAGTGCTGCTGACAGGGAACCCTACGAGCAGTACTTC. It encodes CSAADREPYEQYF.

In this sample, this clonotype turned up a few times. The chain joins TRBV19 to TRBJ1-5, with D possibly matching TRBD1 (5 bases). V lost 3 bases, J lost 14 bases, and 14 bases lay in between. CDR1 is LNHDA, CDR2 SQIVND, per germline (reference sequence). The CDR3 is 12 residues long. CDR3 sequence (DNA): TGTGCCAGTAGTATCGGGGACGGCTTCAAGCATTTT. It codes for CASSIGDGFKHF.

V usage is TRBV6-4 and J usage is TRBJ2-7, with 12 bases aligning to TRBD2. V trimming: 4 bases; J trimming: 5 bases; junction bases outside the gene matches: 3. Germline V CDR1 and CDR2: MRHNA, SNTAGT. This CDR3 comprises 14 residues. This CDR3 is CASSATSGRHEQYF. The DNA for the CDR3 is TGTGCCAGCAGTGCTACTAGCGGGAGGCACGAGCAGTACTTC.

The chain joins TRBV19 to TRBJ2-3; 10 positions match TRBD2. The V segment lost 3 bases and the J segment 2 bases; nucleotides outside the gene matches: 2. The CDR3 runs to 15 residues. Germline lookup yields CDR1 LNHDA and CDR2 SQIVND (reference sequence). The CDR3 reads CASSIGLAVTDTQYF. DNA for the CDR3: TGTGCCAGTAGTATCGGACTAGCGGTCACAGATACGCAGTATTTT. Full variable domain (outside the CDR3, taken from reference TRBV19 and TRBJ2-3): DGGITQSPKYLFRKEGQNVTLSCEQNLNHDAMYWYRQDPGQGLRLIYYSQIVNDFQKGDIAEGYSVSREKKESFPLTVTSAQKNPTAFYLCASSIGLAVTDTQYFGPGTRLTVL.

This clonotype showed up just a few times. This chain joins TRBV19 and TRBJ2-7; TRBD2 might be the D (6 bases). The CDR3 is 15 amino acids. The V end was cut by 5 bases, the J end by 4 bases, with 18 bases between. The germline CDR1 and CDR2 sequences are LNHDA and SQIVND (reference sequence). The CDR3 spells CASSFTGRRGYEQYF. CDR3 DNA sequence: TGTGCCAGTAGTTTTACCGGACGACGGGGGTACGAGCAGTACTTC.

CDR3 in amino acids: CASSRTGKFYEQYF. Written as DNA, the CDR3 is TGTGCCAGCAGCCGGACAGGGAAGTTCTACGAGCAGTACTTC. The chain is built from TRBV6-1 and TRBJ2-7; 8 nucleotides agree with TRBD1. The trim removed 6 bases at V and 3 bases at J, leaving 7 bases unmatched. Germline assignment: CDR1 MNHNS and CDR2 SASEGT. This CDR3 region has 14 residues.

The V call is TRBV28, the J call TRBJ1-1; no firm D call. The CDR3 consists of 14 residues. CDR1 is MDHEN, CDR2 SYDVKM, per germline. The germline V and J ends were trimmed by 2 bases and 0 bases, with 7 bases remaining between them. The chain's CDR3 is CASSLGVMNTEAFF. The CDR3 DNA reads TGTGCCAGCAGTTTAGGTGTTATGAACACTGAAGCTTTCTTT.

J is TRBJ2-1 and V is TRBV28; D gene ambiguous. The CDR3 has 11 residues. The germline CDR1 and CDR2 sequences are MDHEN and SYDVKM. V gave up 5 bases and J gave up 9 bases, with 8 bases separating them. The CDR3 loop is CASSPLFEQFF. The CDR3 coding sequence is TGTGCCAGCAGTCCCCTATTTGAGCAGTTCTTC.

This chain joins TRBV20-1 and TRBJ1-2; the D gene is possibly TRBD1 (5 bases). Germline loops: CDR1 DFQATT, CDR2 SNEGSKA (reference sequence). Trimming pared 4 bases from V and 4 bases from J, leaving 13 bases between. CDR3 length: 13 amino acids. CDR3 in DNA: TGCAGTGCTATATCCGGGACCGGCTATGGCTACACCTTC. Protein sequence: CSAISGTGYGYTF.

In this sample, this clonotype turned up once. The J gene is TRBJ1-5, the V gene TRBV12-3 or TRBV12-4, with D hard to call. The CDR3 has 13 amino acids. Trimming pared 7 bases from V and 3 bases from J, leaving 10 bases between. The CDR3 nucleotides read TGTGCCAGCAATCGCGGGGACAATCAGCCCCAGCATTTT. It specifies CASNRGDNQPQHF.

Worth noting for this clonotype: Germline is not matched at one junction end, which may reflect a read error. The chain recombines TRBV20-1 with TRBJ2-7; 7 nucleotides align to TRBD1. The CDR3 consists of 13 residues. Germline-derived CDR1 and CDR2 are DFQATT and SNEGSKA (reference sequence). The CDR3 here is CCARDRTGSEQYF. CDR3 in DNA: TGCTGTGCTAGAGATAGGACAGGTTCCGAGCAGTACTTC.

CDR3 loop: CASSMKGAYNSPLHF. The CDR3 coding sequence is TGTGCCAGTAGTATGAAGGGCGCCTATAATTCACCCCTCCACTTT. The rearrangement uses TRBV19 and TRBJ1-6; no clear D gene. The CDR3 extends over 15 amino acids. V was clipped by 3 bases and J by 2 bases, with 8 bases between them. Germline V gene data show CDR1 as LNHDA and CDR2 as SQIVND (reference sequence).